These 9 T cell receptor beta chains originate from one sample sequenced in a study of cytomegalovirus exposure and HLA in healthy donors. PCR employed 60 Vbeta and 13 Jbeta primers. Sequenced by immunoSEQ multiplex PCR; TCRdb stores in-frame clones only, minus some. The sample holds some 130,000 clones, approximately 70% seen once. The material sequenced was PBMCs. The receptors were sampled from an older woman in good health and CMV-seropositive.

DNA for the CDR3: TGTGCCAGCAGTGAAATAGGGGAGGTCACCGGGGAGCTGTTTTTT. This encodes CASSEIGEVTGELFF. The chain employs TRBV6-1 and TRBJ2-2, with D possibly matching TRBD2 (6 bases). The CDR3 consists of 15 residues. Trimming cost V 2 bases and J 4 bases, with 11 bases left between them. Germline assignment: CDR1 MNHNS and CDR2 SASEGT.

CDR3 protein: CASSLVGLAGETQYF. The CDR3 nucleotides are TGCGCCAGCAGCTTGGTGGGCCTAGCCGGGGAGACCCAGTACTTC. This chain connects TRBV5-1 to TRBJ2-5, with D maybe TRBD2 (5 bases). V lost 0 bases and J lost 5, with 14 bases in between. The CDR3 is 15 amino acids. Germline values: CDR1 SGHRS, CDR2 YFSETQ. Together with reference TRBV5-1 and TRBJ2-5, the CDR3 gives the full variable domain: KAGVTQTPRYLIKTRGQQVTLSCSPISGHRSVSWYQQTPGQGLQFLFEYFSETQRNKGNFPGRFSGRQFSNSRSEMNVSTLELGDSALYLCASSLVGLAGETQYFGPGTRLLVL.

Only a few counts were recorded for this clone. The chain is built from TRBV10-2 and TRBJ1-1; possibly TRBD1 for D (5 bases). This CDR3 comprises 14 residues. Trimming shortened V by 2 bases and J by 3 bases, and 10 bases separated the two germline ends. CDR1 is WSHSY and CDR2 is SAAADI in the germline V gene. As DNA, the CDR3 is TGCGCCAGCAGTGAGCCGCAGGGTTACACTGAAGCTTTCTTT. Its protein is CASSEPQGYTEAFF.

The chain uses TRBV7-6 and TRBJ2-1; 10 nucleotides agree with TRBD2. Trimming removed 5 bases from V and 3 bases from J; junction bases left unmatched: 10. CDR1 SGHVS and CDR2 FNYEAQ come from the germline V gene. The CDR3 totals 17 residues. The CDR3 nucleotides are TGTGCCAGCAGCCCTGGATCTAGCGGGAGTATCTACAATGAGCAGTTCTTC. Its protein product is CASSPGSSGSIYNEQFF.

This clone was counted between two and nine times. Compared with germline, one end of the junction differs, possibly owing to a read error. The chain recombines TRBV6-6 with TRBJ2-5; TRBD2 matches at 12 bases. This CDR3 comprises 16 residues. CDR1 and CDR2 from the germline V gene are MNHNY and SVGAGI (reference sequence). The CDR3 DNA sequence: TGTGCCAGCCCCCCGAGACTAGCGGGGGTAAGAGAGGCCCAGTACTTC. This codes for CASPPRLAGVREAQYF.

The genes are TRBV28 and TRBJ1-1; no clear D gene. Trimming took off 2 bases at V and 9 bases at J, with 19 bases between the two ends. The CDR3 covers 15 residues. Germline CDR1 and CDR2: MDHEN and SYDVKM. The CDR3 region has the DNA TGTGCCAGCAGTTTAAATCTAGGACTTCCAAAAAAAGCTTTCTTT. Translating it yields CASSLNLGLPKKAFF.

The chain combines TRBV9 with TRBJ1-2, with D unresolved. The CDR3 sequence is 15 residues long. V gave up 3 bases and J gave up 4 bases, with 16 bases separating them. The germline V gene has CDR1 SGDLS and CDR2 YYNGEE. The CDR3 sequence is CASSALDSSRYGYTF. The CDR3 DNA is TGTGCCAGCAGCGCCTTAGACTCTTCCCGCTATGGCTACACCTTC.

This chain uses TRBV28 with TRBJ1-1; D perhaps matches TRBD1 (5 bases). The CDR3 has 15 amino acids. V dropped 10 bases and J dropped 0 bases, with 18 bases sitting between them. From germline, CDR1 is MDHEN and CDR2 SYDVKM. The CDR3 DNA sequence: TGTGCCACCACCCGGGACTACGGAATGAACACTGAAGCTTTCTTT. Its translation: CATTRDYGMNTEAFF.

The V gene is TRBV5-1, the J gene TRBJ2-5; D not certain. The germline V gene encodes CDR1 SGHRS and CDR2 YFSETQ. V was trimmed by 1 base and J by 4 bases, leaving 14 bases between them. The CDR3 consists of 15 residues. The CDR3 region has the DNA TGCGCCAGCAGCTTGTTAGGCGTGACGGGAGAGACCCAGTACTTC. Translated: CASSLLGVTGETQYF.